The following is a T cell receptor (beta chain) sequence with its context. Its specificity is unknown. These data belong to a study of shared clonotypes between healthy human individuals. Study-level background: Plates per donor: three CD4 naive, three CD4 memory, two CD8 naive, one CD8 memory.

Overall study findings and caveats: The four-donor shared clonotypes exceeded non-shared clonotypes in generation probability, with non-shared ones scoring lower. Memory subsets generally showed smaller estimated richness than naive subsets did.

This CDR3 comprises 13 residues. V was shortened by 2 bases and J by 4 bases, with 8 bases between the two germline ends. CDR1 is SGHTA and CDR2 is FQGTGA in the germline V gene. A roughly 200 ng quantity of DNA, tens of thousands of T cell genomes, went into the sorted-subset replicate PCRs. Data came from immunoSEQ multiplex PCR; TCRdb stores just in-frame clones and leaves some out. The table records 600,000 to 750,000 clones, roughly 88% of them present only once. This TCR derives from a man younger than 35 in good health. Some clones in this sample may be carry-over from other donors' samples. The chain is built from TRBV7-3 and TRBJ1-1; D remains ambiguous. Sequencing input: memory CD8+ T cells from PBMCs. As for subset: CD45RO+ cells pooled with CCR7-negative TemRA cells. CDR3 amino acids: CASSLVLGTEAFF. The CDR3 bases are TGTGCCAGCAGCTTAGTCCTTGGCACTGAAGCTTTCTTT.